The 26 T cell receptor beta chains listed next were all sequenced from one sample in a study of cytomegalovirus exposure and HLA in healthy donors. Some clones are missing from TCRdb's copy, which holds only in-frame ones; the method was immunoSEQ multiplex PCR. The data contain approximately 200,000 clones, around 88% of them seen just once; the ten biggest clones take up approximately 2.9%. Sequenced: PBMCs. The source is a woman aged 18 to 35 in good health and CMV-seronegative.

The chain carries TRBV7-6 and TRBJ1-2, with D tentatively TRBD1 (6 bases). This CDR3 is 15 amino acids long. Trimming cost V 1 base and J 0 bases, with 9 bases left between them. Germline CDR1 is SGHVS and CDR2 is FNYEAQ. CDR3 sequence: CASSLEQGTNYGYTF. For the CDR3, the DNA is TGTGCCAGCAGCTTAGAACAGGGAACTAACTATGGCTACACCTTC.

The chain has TRBV10-1 and TRBJ2-1, with TRBD1 as a possible D gene (6 bases). The CDR3 runs to 13 residues. Germline assignment: CDR1 WNHNN and CDR2 SYGVQD (reference sequence). V lost 5 bases to trimming and J lost 7 bases, with 12 bases between them. The CDR3, as DNA: TGCGCCAGCAGTCCCGGGACAATGAATGAGCAGTTCTTC. Amino acids: CASSPGTMNEQFF.

The chain has TRBV14 and TRBJ2-1; the match to TRBD2 covers 8 bases. CDR1 and CDR2 (germline): SGHDN, FVKESK. V was pared by 1 base and J by 6 bases, with 5 bases of the junction left unmatched. This CDR3 has 15 amino acids. The CDR3 here is CASSQGAGVGNEQFF. As DNA, the CDR3 is TGTGCCAGCAGCCAAGGAGCGGGAGTCGGCAATGAGCAGTTCTTC.

This clone turned up a few times. V usage is TRBV28 and J usage is TRBJ2-3; 13 bases line up with TRBD2. Trimming at V came to 6 bases and at J to 4 bases, leaving 1 base not matched to a gene. The CDR3 has 14 residues. Germline V gene lookup returns CDR1 MDHEN and CDR2 SYDVKM. In DNA, the CDR3 is TGTGCCAGCAGACTAGCGGGAGGGCCAGATACGCAGTATTTT. Protein product: CASRLAGGPDTQYF. Looking up the rest from reference TRBV28 and TRBJ2-3 gives the full variable domain: DVKVTQSSRYLVKRTGEKVFLECVQDMDHENMFWYRQDPGLGLRLIYFSYDVKMKEKGDIPEGYSVSREKKERFSLILESASTNQTSMYLCASRLAGGPDTQYFGPGTRLTVL.

This clone is a singleton in its sample. In DNA, the CDR3 is TGTGCCAGCTCACGGGGGACTAGCGGGAGTCCCTACGAGCAGTACTTC. Translated: CASSRGTSGSPYEQYF. The V and J genes are TRBV18 and TRBJ2-7; 14 bases map to TRBD2. The CDR3 consists of 16 residues. The germline gives CDR1 KGHSH, CDR2 LQKENI. Trimming cost V 4 bases and J 2 bases; bases outside gene matches: 4.

This clone has more than one count but fewer than ten. As DNA, the CDR3 is TGCAGCGCCTCAGACAGGGGTGAGCAGCCCCAGCATTTT. Translating it yields CSASDRGEQPQHF. The chain links TRBV29-1 to TRBJ1-5, with 8 bases that match TRBD1. Trimming at V came to 7 bases and at J to 7 bases, leaving 9 bases not matched to a gene. Germline values: CDR1 SQVTM, CDR2 ANQGSEA. There are 13 residues in the CDR3.

In nucleotides, the CDR3 is TGCGCCAGCTCGGCTAGCAGCCACAATGAGCAGTTCTTC. Translation: CASSASSHNEQFF. The V call is TRBV10-2, the J call TRBJ2-1; a possible D gene is TRBD2 (5 bases). V was cut by 8 bases and J by 5 bases, with 13 bases left in between. The CDR3 loop spans 13 amino acids. The germline V gene has CDR1 WSHSY and CDR2 SAAADI.

Only a few counts were recorded for this clone. The chain is built from TRBV19 and TRBJ2-7, with a possible D match to TRBD2 (5 bases). Germline-derived CDR1 and CDR2 are LNHDA and SQIVND (reference sequence). V dropped 5 bases and J dropped 6 bases, with 14 bases sitting between them. The CDR3 runs 13 residues. CDR3 residues: CASSLVTAGEQYF. CDR3 in DNA: TGTGCCAGTAGTCTGGTAACCGCGGGCGAGCAGTACTTC. The full variable domain, completed using reference TRBV19 and TRBJ2-7, is DGGITQSPKYLFRKEGQNVTLSCEQNLNHDAMYWYRQDPGQGLRLIYYSQIVNDFQKGDIAEGYSVSREKKESFPLTVTSAQKNPTAFYLCASSLVTAGEQYFGPGTRLTVT.

V is TRBV5-1 and J is TRBJ2-7; the match to TRBD2 covers 16 bases. V gave up 5 bases and J gave up 2 bases; unmatched junction bases: 4. The germline CDR1 and CDR2 sequences are SGHRS and YFSETQ. CDR3 size: 16 residues. The chain's CDR3 is CASRRGTSGRAYEQYF. The CDR3 DNA is TGCGCCAGCAGGAGGGGGACTAGCGGGAGGGCCTACGAGCAGTACTTC.

The chain links TRBV18 to TRBJ1-1; a weak D match, TRBD1 (5 bases). CDR3 size: 14 residues. Germline-derived CDR1 and CDR2 are KGHSH and LQKENI. V lost 1 base and J 4 bases, leaving 10 bases between the germline ends. CDR3 residues: CASSPRGESTEAFF. The CDR3 DNA reads as TGTGCCAGCTCACCACGGGGGGAGAGCACTGAAGCTTTCTTT.

The chain is built from TRBV2 and TRBJ2-1; D perhaps matches TRBD2 (6 bases). The CDR3 sequence is 15 residues long. V was trimmed by 5 bases and J by 1 base, leaving 12 bases between them. CDR1 is SNHLY, CDR2 FYNNEI, per germline. The CDR3 sequence is CASSPTSLSYNEQFF. For the CDR3, the DNA is TGTGCCAGCAGTCCGACTAGTTTGTCCTACAATGAGCAGTTCTTC.

The CDR3 sequence is CASSQQGPGANVLTF. Written as DNA, the CDR3 is TGCGCCAGCAGCCAACAGGGGCCTGGGGCCAACGTCCTGACTTTC. The V and J genes are TRBV4-1 and TRBJ2-6; a weak D match, TRBD1 (6 bases). Germline assignment: CDR1 MGHRA and CDR2 YSYEKL. The CDR3 consists of 15 residues. Trimming cost V 2 bases and J 2 bases, with 7 bases left between them.

This clone showed up just a few times. The sample carries other DNA sequences with the same CDR3. The chain uses TRBV20-1 and TRBJ1-1; D uncertain. Germline values: CDR1 DFQATT, CDR2 SNEGSKA (reference sequence). V lost 5 bases, J lost 1 base, and 5 bases lay in between. CDR3 length equals 11 residues. The CDR3 sequence: CSARGNTEAFF. CDR3 coding DNA: TGCAGTGCTCGGGGGAACACTGAAGCTTTCTTT.

The gene calls are TRBV27 and TRBJ1-1, with D possibly being TRBD1 (6 bases). The V gene lost 7 bases and the J gene lost 7 bases, with 13 bases spanning the gap. The germline V gene encodes CDR1 MNHEY and CDR2 SMNVEV (reference sequence). The CDR3 covers 12 residues. The CDR3 spells CASKGEGLEAFF. The CDR3 region has the DNA TGTGCCAGCAAGGGGGAAGGGCTTGAAGCTTTCTTT.

The genes are TRBV9 and TRBJ2-7; TRBD2 matches 10 bases. This CDR3 region has 14 residues. Per germline, CDR1 SGDLS and CDR2 YYNGEE. V gave up 4 bases and J gave up 5 bases; unmatched junction bases: 6. CDR3 amino acids: CASSFSGTSDEQYF. The CDR3 DNA is TGTGCCAGCAGCTTTTCCGGGACTAGCGACGAGCAGTACTTC.

The chain uses TRBV5-6 and TRBJ2-7; a weak D match, TRBD1 (7 bases). In germline, CDR1 is SGHDT, CDR2 YYEEEE. This CDR3 has 14 residues. The V end lost 3 bases, the J end lost 4 bases, and 14 bases lay between the germline ends. CDR3 DNA: TGTGCCAGCAGCTCAACAGGGGAGGCTTACGAGCAGTACTTC. Translation: CASSSTGEAYEQYF.

V is TRBV6-5 and J is TRBJ1-3; a weak D match, TRBD1 (5 bases). The V gene's germline CDR1 is MNHEY and CDR2 SVGAGI. Trimming removed 6 bases from V and 0 bases from J, with 12 bases in between. The CDR3 contains 15 residues. CDR3 sequence reads: CASRSDSSSGNTIYF. The CDR3 nucleotides are TGTGCCAGCAGGAGTGACAGTTCCTCTGGAAACACCATATATTTT.

In its sample, this clone was seen once. V gene TRBV18 combines with J gene TRBJ1-2; the match to TRBD1 covers 9 bases. V shed 2 bases and J 4 bases; nucleotides not matched to a gene: 2. CDR3 size: 14 residues. In germline, CDR1 is KGHSH, CDR2 LQKENI. In DNA form, the CDR3 reads TGTGCCAGCTCACCAGGGACAGGGACCTATGGCTACACCTTC. It encodes CASSPGTGTYGYTF.

The CDR3 DNA sequence: TGTGCCATCGGGGGGATAGGACAGGGAGGTAGTCAGCCCCAGCATTTT. It codes for CAIGGIGQGGSQPQHF. The chain uses TRBV10-3 and TRBJ1-5, with 8 positions matching TRBD1. V gave up 8 bases and J gave up 6 bases; unmatched junction bases: 15. Germline V CDR1 and CDR2: ENHRY, SYGVKD. This CDR3 comprises 16 residues.

This rearrangement joins TRBV6-1 to TRBJ2-7, with TRBD2 as a possible D gene (6 bases). V dropped 3 bases and J dropped 1 base, with 10 bases sitting between them. Germline values: CDR1 MNHNS, CDR2 SASEGT. The CDR3 spans 14 residues. This chain's CDR3 is CASSDGSISYEQYF. The CDR3 region has the DNA TGTGCCAGCAGTGACGGGAGTATATCCTACGAGCAGTACTTC.

This chain links TRBV2 with TRBJ2-1, with D tentatively TRBD1 (5 bases). Germline CDR1 SNHLY, CDR2 FYNNEI. V lost 3 bases and J 13 bases, leaving 19 bases between the germline ends. The CDR3 is made up of 14 amino acids. The CDR3 sequence is CASSDGRVGGGQFF. The CDR3 DNA follows: TGTGCCAGCAGTGACGGCAGGGTTGGTGGTGGCCAGTTCTTC. The full variable domain, with the rest looked up from reference TRBV2 and TRBJ2-1, is EPEVTQTPSHQVTQMGQEVILRCVPISNHLYFYWYRQILGQKVEFLVSFYNNEISEKSEIFDDQFSVERPDGSNFTLKIRSTKLEDSAMYFCASSDGRVGGGQFFGPGTRLTVL.

The CDR3 reads CASSPRDRGTGELFF. The CDR3, as DNA: TGTGCCAGCAGTCCCCGGGACAGAGGGACCGGGGAGCTGTTTTTT. The genes are TRBV6-6 and TRBJ2-2; 7 positions match TRBD1. Germline V lookup: CDR1 MNHNY, CDR2 SVGAGI (reference sequence). The CDR3 sequence is 15 residues long. With V trimmed by 5 bases and J by 5 bases, 8 bases remained unmatched.

This CDR3 reads CASSLRNRYEQYF. The CDR3 coding sequence is TGTGCCAGCAGCTTGCGTAACCGCTACGAGCAGTACTTC. The V gene is TRBV5-6, the J gene TRBJ2-5, with D uncertain. TRBJ2-7 explains the end of the DNA better; the J call may be wrong. CDR3 length: 13 amino acids. CDR1 is SGHDT, CDR2 YYEEEE, per germline.

This sequence joins TRBV19 and TRBJ2-3; 7 bases align to TRBD2. This CDR3 is 15 amino acids long. With 10 bases clipped from V and 6 bases from J, the junction kept 16 bases outside the gene matches. Germline V gene lookup returns CDR1 LNHDA and CDR2 SQIVND (reference sequence). The CDR3 region has the DNA TGTGCCACTACACAAGGGAGGGAGGGACTGGATACGCAGTATTTT. Amino acids: CATTQGREGLDTQYF.

The genes are TRBV21-1 and TRBJ2-4; the table's D call of TRBD1 was not tested on the DNA. TRBV21-1 is labeled a pseudogene. The CDR3 is made up of 16 amino acids. The CDR3 DNA reads TGTGCCAGCAGCAGAGCGACAGGCGGGGCCAAAAACATTCAGTACTTC. Protein product: CASSRATGGAKNIQYF.

The J gene is TRBJ2-1, the V gene TRBV7-9, with 12 bases identical to TRBD2. Trimming cost V 5 bases and J 7 bases; bases outside gene matches: 15. The CDR3 totals 18 residues. Germline V gene sequence: CDR1 SEHNR, CDR2 FQNEAQ (reference sequence). CDR3 sequence: CASSPNGASGRAWNEQFF. The CDR3 DNA reads TGTGCCAGCAGCCCTAACGGTGCTAGCGGGAGGGCCTGGAATGAGCAGTTCTTC.